This TCR beta chain was identified in a study of blood T cell repertoires in COVID-19. Study context: Samples of COVID-19 (acute and convalescent) were obtained from the United States, Italy and Spain. Sources were T cells, B-cell-depleted T cells, or PBMCs; the material itself was cDNA or gDNA.

This clone has a handful of counts. In the source study's methods: Nucleated cell counts were estimated from reference gene primer amplification. Sequencing was performed with immunoSEQ multiplex PCR; in TCRdb, only in-frame clones are kept and a portion is missing. V, J and clone size are taken as reported in that table, and D and trimming were inferred from the DNA itself. In the table there are about 190,000 clones, roughly 86% of which are singletons. The length of the CDR3 is 17 residues. V shed 4 bases and J shed 3 bases, with 21 bases lying between them. Per germline, CDR1 MGHDK and CDR2 SYGVNS.

This sequence was found in an older woman with active or convalescent COVID-19. The chain joins TRBV25-1 to TRBJ2-5; tentatively, D is TRBD2 (7 bases). The material sequenced was peripheral blood. The CDR3 protein is CASSGRRPGGRKETQYF. The CDR3 region has the DNA TGTGCCAGCAGTGGCAGGAGGCCCGGGGGGCGCAAAGAGACCCAGTACTTC.